The rows below give T cell receptor beta chains drawn from one sample of a study of cytomegalovirus exposure and HLA in healthy donors. Method: immunoSEQ multiplex PCR; TCRdb's copy keeps in-frame clones and lacks some. The table lists fewer than 150,000 clones, around 73% of them singletons. The sample taken for sequencing was PBMCs. These receptors originate from a human donor in good health. Each CDR3 is given with its conserved first and last residue. D genes are given only for firm matches. The size of a clone is reported for some rows only, either as once, few or many, or as a class for expanded clones.

CDR3nt,CDR3aa,v_gene,j_gene,d_gene,abundance
TGTGCCAGCAGCAGGACAGGTTCCGAGCAGTACTTC,CASSRTGSEQYF,TRBV11-2,TRBJ2-7,TRBD1,once
TGTGCCAGCAGCCCCAGGGGTATGGGGACTGAAGCTTTCTTT,CASSPRGMGTEAFF,TRBV6-5,TRBJ1-1,.,few
TGTGCCAGCAGTGGCCAGGGAATCAGCTCCTACGAGCAGTACTTC,CASSGQGISSYEQYF,TRBV2,TRBJ2-7,.,.
TGCAGCGTTGAATTGACTAGCGGGGGCTCCTACAATGAGCAGTTCTTC,CSVELTSGGSYNEQFF,TRBV29-1,TRBJ2-1,TRBD2,.
TGTGCCAGCAGCTTCCCGAGCGGGAGAACCGGGGAGCTGTTTTTT,CASSFPSGRTGELFF,TRBV7-9,TRBJ2-2,TRBD2,.
TGTGCCAGTATCTCTACCGGGTACACTGAAGCTTTCTTT,CASISTGYTEAFF,TRBV19,TRBJ1-1,.,once
TGTGCCAGCGGCCGACAGGGGACGGGCACCGGGGAGCTGTTTTTT,CASGRQGTGTGELFF,TRBV2,TRBJ2-2,TRBD1,.
TGTGCCAGCAGCTTAGGGCTAGCGGGGGACCATGAGCAGTTCTTC,CASSLGLAGDHEQFF,TRBV7-3,TRBJ2-1,TRBD2,.
TGTGCCAGCAGCTCCCTCATGAGCGTAAGGGAGCAGTTCTTC,CASSSLMSVREQFF,TRBV7-9,TRBJ2-1,.,.
TGTGCCAGCAGCTTGGGGACACCGTATAATTCACCCCTCCACTTT,CASSLGTPYNSPLHF,TRBV5-6,TRBJ1-6,.,few
TGTGCCAGCTCACCCTGGGGGGAAATGGACCAAGAGACCCAGTACTTC,CASSPWGEMDQETQYF,TRBV18,TRBJ2-5,.,.
TGTGCCAGCAGTGCTCTCAGGTGGGTCGGCAATCAGCCCCAGCATTTT,CASSALRWVGNQPQHF,TRBV2,TRBJ1-5,.,.
TGTGCCAGCAGACTAGCGGGAGTGGTTAATGAGCAGTTCTTC,CASRLAGVVNEQFF,TRBV6-1,TRBJ2-1,TRBD2,once
TGTGCCAGCAGCCCCGGAGTCGGTCGGGGCACTGAAGCTTTCTTT,CASSPGVGRGTEAFF,TRBV7-3,TRBJ1-1,.,.
TGTGCCAGCAGCTTAAGCGGTAGTCCCCACAATGAGCAGTTCTTC,CASSLSGSPHNEQFF,TRBV7-3,TRBJ2-1,.,once
TGTGCCAGCAGTTTTCGTGGGAGGGGAGAGACCCAGTACTTC,CASSFRGRGETQYF,TRBV27,TRBJ2-5,TRBD2,once
TGCGCCAGCAGTGCCCGTACTAGCGGGAGCCCCAATGAGCAGTTCTTC,CASSARTSGSPNEQFF,TRBV10-1,TRBJ2-1,TRBD2,.
TGTGCCAGCAGTCGTGGGACAGCCCGGAGTGAAGCTTTCTTT,CASSRGTARSEAFF,TRBV27,TRBJ1-1,TRBD1,.
TGTGCCAGCAGTCCCACAGGGGTTTACAATGAGCAGTTCTTC,CASSPTGVYNEQFF,TRBV28,TRBJ2-1,TRBD1,few
TGCAGCGTTGAGAGCGTCGTGGGACAGGGCTCCTACGAGCAGTACTTC,CSVESVVGQGSYEQYF,TRBV29-1,TRBJ2-7,TRBD1,.
TGTGCCACCAGCAGAGAGTATGTTGTCAGCGTGGAGCAGTACTTC,CATSREYVVSVEQYF,TRBV15,TRBJ2-5,.,.
TGCGCCAGCAGCCAGGAAAGGGGGGGTGGTTCACCCCTCCACTTT,CASSQERGGGSPLHF,TRBV4-1,TRBJ1-6,.,once
TGTGCCAGCAGCCCGGGACAGAACTATGGCTACACCTTC,CASSPGQNYGYTF,TRBV14,TRBJ1-2,TRBD1,.
TGTGCCAGCAGCTTCACCTACGAGCAGTACTTC,CASSFTYEQYF,TRBV11-3,TRBJ2-7,.,.
TGTGCCACCTCGGGGGACTTTCCACGGAATTCACCCCTCCACTTT,CATSGDFPRNSPLHF,TRBV21-1,TRBJ1-6,.,.
TGTGCCAGCAGGGGGGGACTGGTAACCGGGGAGCTGTTTTTT,CASRGGLVTGELFF,TRBV25-1,TRBJ2-2,.,.
TGTGCCAGCAGCCAACCTAATAGGGGGCAAGAGACCCAGTACTTC,CASSQPNRGQETQYF,TRBV4-2,TRBJ2-5,.,.
TGCAGCGTTGGCCGATTGGGGGCAAGCACAGATACGCAGTATTTT,CSVGRLGASTDTQYF,TRBV29-1,TRBJ2-3,.,.
TGTGCCAGCAGCTTAACGGGAGGGCCTGAGTACTTC,CASSLTGGPEYF,TRBV11-1,TRBJ2-7,TRBD2,.
TGTGCCAGCAATAAGGAGGGGGCGGCTAACACTGAAGCTTTCTTT,CASNKEGAANTEAFF,TRBV2,TRBJ1-1,TRBD1,few
TGTGCCAGCAGCGAGGGTCTGCGGGGGCCCCAAGAGACCCAGTACTTC,CASSEGLRGPQETQYF,TRBV9,TRBJ2-5,.,.
TGCAGCGTTGGTCGGGAGGGAACCTACAATGAGCAGTTCTTC,CSVGREGTYNEQFF,TRBV29-1,TRBJ2-1,TRBD2,.
TGTGCCAGCAGCCAAAGACAGGGGATTGCCGGGGAGCTGTTTTTT,CASSQRQGIAGELFF,TRBV11-3,TRBJ2-2,TRBD1,.
TGTGCCAGCAGCTCCGGGACAGGGGAGACCCAGTACTTC,CASSSGTGETQYF,TRBV7-6,TRBJ2-5,TRBD1,.
TGTGCCAGCAGTGAAATCACATCAACTAATGAAAAACTGTTTTTT,CASSEITSTNEKLFF,TRBV25-1,TRBJ1-4,.,.
TGTGCCAGCAGTCCGGGTTTGGGGGGGGGTGAAGAGCAGTACTTC,CASSPGLGGGEEQYF,TRBV27,TRBJ2-7,TRBD2,.
TGTGCCAGCAGCTTCGGACTAGCCGATGAGCAGTTCTTC,CASSFGLADEQFF,TRBV6-5,TRBJ2-1,TRBD2,.
TGTGCCATCAGTAACACGGGACTAGCGGAAGAGACCCAGTACTTC,CAISNTGLAEETQYF,TRBV10-3,TRBJ2-5,TRBD2,.
TGTGCCAGCTCACCGATTCTGACAGTGCTGAACACTGAAGCTTTCTTT,CASSPILTVLNTEAFF,TRBV18,TRBJ1-1,.,.
TGTGCCAGCAGCTTGGGAATGACAGTGCTTGGGCCCCAGCATTTT,CASSLGMTVLGPQHF,TRBV5-8,TRBJ1-5,.,.
TGCGCCAGCAGCCTGACAGGCAACTCTGGGGCCAACGTCCTGACTTTC,CASSLTGNSGANVLTF,TRBV5-1,TRBJ2-6,.,.
TGTGCCAGCAGTGGACAGACCTACGGTGAGCAGTTCTTC,CASSGQTYGEQFF,TRBV25-1,TRBJ2-1,.,.
TGTGCCAGCAGTTGGGCTTTACTGAGCTCTGGAAACACCATATATTTT,CASSWALLSSGNTIYF,TRBV6-6,TRBJ1-3,.,.
TGTGCCAGCAGCATCGGACAGGGGGCAGGAAGGGAGCAGTACTTC,CASSIGQGAGREQYF,TRBV5-4,TRBJ2-5,TRBD1,once
TGTGCCAGCAGCTTAGCGACTAGCGGGGCTAACATTCAGTACTTC,CASSLATSGANIQYF,TRBV7-2,TRBJ2-4,TRBD2,once
TGTGCCAGCAGTGATTGGGCGGGCCAGGACCAAGATACGCAGTATTTT,CASSDWAGQDQDTQYF,TRBV6-1,TRBJ2-3,.,.
TGTGCCAGCAGCCCCGGGACAGAATACGAGCAGTACTTC,CASSPGTEYEQYF,TRBV11-1,TRBJ2-7,TRBD1,once
TGTGCCATCAGTGATCCCGGGACTGTGGATTCGACCCAGTACTTC,CAISDPGTVDSTQYF,TRBV10-3,TRBJ2-5,.,.
TGTGCCAGTAGTATAGCCCGGAACACCGGGGAGCTGTTTTTT,CASSIARNTGELFF,TRBV19,TRBJ2-2,.,.
TGTGCCAGCAGGAATACAGGGCGTCACGAGCAGTACTTC,CASRNTGRHEQYF,TRBV6-1,TRBJ2-7,.,few
TGCGCCAGCAGTGAGATCCTAGCGGGGGAGCAGTTCTTC,CASSEILAGEQFF,TRBV10-1,TRBJ2-1,TRBD2,.
TGTGCCAGCAGTGAAGCGAGGGAGACCCAGTACTTC,CASSEARETQYF,TRBV6-1,TRBJ2-5,.,once